The 25 T cell receptor beta chains listed next were all sequenced from one sample in a study of blood T cells in healthy people across ages. Next came a second PCR, run for about 7 to 12 cycles, which used a sample-barcoded 5' primer along with a J-beta primer mix. TCRdb reanalysed the 5' RACE reads using MiXCR and keeps one entry per CDR3 protein. The table has about 1.4 million distinct CDR3 sequences, 55% to 75% seen once. The sample consisted of blood. The receptors stem from a man between 18 and 35 years old in good health.

The genes are TRBV10-3 and TRBJ2-7; 12 bases are shared with TRBD1. V lost 3 bases to trimming and J lost 6 bases; unmatched junction nucleotides: 6. The CDR3 covers 15 residues. Germline V gene sequence: CDR1 ENHRY, CDR2 SYGVKD. The CDR3 loop is CAISEAGTGGGEQYF. The DNA for the CDR3 is TGTGCCATCAGTGAAGCCGGGACAGGGGGCGGCGAGCAGTACTTC.

The chain carries TRBV7-2 and TRBJ2-7; D gene ambiguous. V was shortened by 1 base and J by 11 bases, with 12 bases between the two germline ends. There are 12 residues in the CDR3. From germline, CDR1 is SGHTA and CDR2 FQGNSA. The CDR3 sequence: CASSLDSSRKYF. DNA of the CDR3: TGTGCCAGCAGCTTAGACAGCTCTAGGAAGTACTTC. Using reference TRBV7-2 and TRBJ2-7 for the parts outside the CDR3, the full variable domain is GAGVSQSPSNKVTEKGKDVELRCDPISGHTALYWYRQSLGQGLEFLIYFQGNSAPDKSGLPSDRFSAERTGGSVSTLTIQRTQQEDSAVYLCASSLDSSRKYFGPGTRLTVT.

This clonotype occurred a few times. The genes are TRBV29-1 and TRBJ2-3; D gene uncertain. V lost 8 bases and J lost 5, with 8 bases in between. The CDR3 is 10 amino acids. Germline values: CDR1 SQVTM, CDR2 ANQGSEA. CDR3 in amino acids: CSSRVDTQYF. The CDR3 bases are TGCAGCTCCCGCGTAGATACGCAGTATTTT.

This rearrangement joins TRBV20-1 to TRBJ2-7; unclear D gene. This CDR3 comprises 19 residues. V lost 3 bases, J lost 0 bases, and 27 bases lay in between. Germline assignment: CDR1 DFQATT and CDR2 SNEGSKA (reference sequence). The CDR3 DNA reads as TGCAGTGCTAGTGCTATTCCCGGGCCACGCGGCCGGTTCTCCTACGAGCAGTACTTC. Translation gives CSASAIPGPRGRFSYEQYF.

The chain joins TRBV12-5 to TRBJ2-7; TRBD1 aligns across 9 bases. The CDR3 extends over 15 amino acids. The trim removed 6 bases at V and 2 bases at J, leaving 8 bases unmatched. Germline-derived CDR1 and CDR2 are LGHNT and FRNRAP. CDR3 residues: CASGSGTGNAYEQYF. The CDR3 DNA is TGTGCTAGTGGCTCGGGGACAGGGAATGCCTACGAGCAGTACTTC.

J is TRBJ2-3 and V is TRBV29-1; D gene unclear. Germline CDR1 reads SQVTM; CDR2 reads ANQGSEA. This CDR3 region has 10 residues. Trimming pared 5 bases from V and 10 bases from J, leaving 10 bases between. In DNA, the CDR3 is TGCAGCGTTCCCCCTCGCCCGCAGTATTTT. Translating gives CSVPPRPQYF.

In this sample, this clonotype turned up a few times. The chain is built from TRBV13 and TRBJ2-3; no reliable D call. Trimming removed 3 bases from V and 2 bases from J, with 12 bases in between. Germline loops: CDR1 PRHDT, CDR2 FYEKMQ (reference sequence). The CDR3 runs 15 residues. CDR3 nucleotide sequence: TGTGCCAGCAGCTTGACCCTTTTAACCACAGATACGCAGTATTTT. Translation: CASSLTLLTTDTQYF.

This chain uses TRBV5-1 with TRBJ2-2; TRBD2 aligns across 8 bases. The germline V gene encodes CDR1 SGHRS and CDR2 YFSETQ. Trimming took 1 base from V and 3 from J; bases not matched to a gene: 8. CDR3 size: 17 residues. The CDR3 DNA is TGCGCCAGCAGCTTGAAGCGGGGGCAATCATACACCGGGGAGCTGTTTTTT. Protein sequence: CASSLKRGQSYTGELFF.

This clonotype was seen a few times. J is TRBJ1-1 and V is TRBV9; the D is unclear. V was shortened by 0 bases and J by 4 bases, with 7 bases between the two germline ends. The CDR3 spans 13 residues. Germline assignment: CDR1 SGDLS and CDR2 YYNGEE. CDR3 sequence (DNA): TGTGCCAGCAGCGTAGTTAGGGTCACTGAAGCTTTCTTT. Translation: CASSVVRVTEAFF.

The chain couples TRBV20-1 to TRBJ2-1, with 10 positions matching TRBD1. In germline, CDR1 is DFQATT, CDR2 SNEGSKA (reference sequence). V lost 1 base to trimming and J lost 2 bases; unmatched junction nucleotides: 2. This CDR3 contains 15 residues. The CDR3 coding sequence is TGCAGTGCTAGAGCCGGGACAGGGGCCTACAATGAGCAGTTCTTC. Residues: CSARAGTGAYNEQFF.

Here the CDR3 reads CASISSVYNEQYF. The CDR3 nucleotides read TGTGCCAGCATAAGTTCCGTTTACAATGAGCAGTACTTC. V is TRBV12-3 or TRBV12-4 and J is TRBJ2-4; D is unclear. V was shortened by 7 bases and J by 13 bases, with 20 bases between the two germline ends. This CDR3 has 13 residues.

This sequence joins TRBV6-2 or TRBV6-3 and TRBJ2-5; D is ambiguous. Germline CDR1 is MNHEY and CDR2 is SVGEGT. The CDR3 extends over 15 amino acids. Trimming took 0 bases from V and 2 from J, leaving 10 bases between them. For the CDR3, the DNA is TGTGCCAGCAGTTACTCGGAATCTTTGCAAGAGACCCAGTACTTC. It specifies CASSYSESLQETQYF.

The chain recombines TRBV12-3 or TRBV12-4 with TRBJ1-2; 7 bases fit TRBD1. With V trimmed by 6 bases and J by 8 bases, 6 bases remained unmatched. The CDR3 length is 12 residues. The CDR3 region has the DNA TGTGCCAGCAGCAAGACAGGGCAGGGCTACACCTTC. Amino acid sequence: CASSKTGQGYTF.

The chain employs TRBV7-9 and TRBJ1-1, with unresolved D. Trimming pared 4 bases from V and 3 bases from J, leaving 12 bases between. Germline CDR1 reads SEHNR; CDR2 reads FQNEAQ (reference sequence). The CDR3 is 14 residues long. The CDR3 here is CASSSDSGDTEAFF. The CDR3 DNA is TGTGCCAGCAGCTCAGATTCCGGCGACACTGAAGCTTTCTTT.

This clonotype was detected only a few times. V and J are TRBV7-8 and TRBJ2-1; TRBD1 matches 9 bases. The CDR3 extends over 15 amino acids. Trimming took 5 bases from V and 5 from J; bases not matched to a gene: 7. Per the germline V gene, CDR1 is SGHVS and CDR2 is FQNEAQ. The CDR3 region is CASSPGTGRHNEQFF. The CDR3 bases are TGTGCCAGCAGCCCAGGGACAGGGAGACACAATGAGCAGTTCTTC.

Turning to this clonotype: A junction end diverges from the germline sequence, so it may reflect a read error. This chain joins TRBV4-2 and TRBJ2-1; 8 nucleotides align to TRBD2. This CDR3 is 15 amino acids long. Germline lookup yields CDR1 LGHNA and CDR2 YNFKEQ. The DNA for the CDR3 is TGTGCCTGCAGCCAACCGGGACTAGATTCCAATGAGCAGTTCTTC. Translating gives CACSQPGLDSNEQFF.

This clonotype was seen only once. The chain links TRBV4-1 to TRBJ2-7, with 9 bases lining up with TRBD1. Germline assignment: CDR1 MGHRA and CDR2 YSYEKL. The CDR3 extends over 15 amino acids. With V trimmed by 3 bases and J by 3 bases, 6 bases remained unmatched. In nucleotides, the CDR3 is TGCGCCAGCAGCCACCGGGACAGGGAGTTCTACGAGCAGTACTTC. Its protein product is CASSHRDREFYEQYF.

Here the CDR3 reads CATSDLDGNYGYTF. DNA of the CDR3: TGTGCCACCAGTGATTTGGACGGCAACTATGGCTACACCTTC. The chain has TRBV24-1 and TRBJ1-2; D is ambiguous. Per the germline V gene, CDR1 is KGHDR and CDR2 is SFDVKD. This CDR3 spans 14 amino acids. V lost 0 bases, J lost 2 bases, and 6 bases lay in between.

Turning to this clonotype: A read error may be the cause here, since a much bigger clone is one base away. The chain combines TRBV13 with TRBJ2-5; D unresolved. Germline CDR1 PRHDT, CDR2 FYEKMQ (reference sequence). V gave up 0 bases and J gave up 0 bases, with 5 bases separating them. The length of the CDR3 is 14 residues. The CDR3 DNA sequence: TGTGCCAGCAGCTTAGGGGCGTACCAAGAGACCCAGTACTTC. As protein: CASSLGAYQETQYF.

The chain recombines TRBV3-1 with TRBJ2-7; D may be TRBD1 (8 bases). CDR1 LGHDT and CDR2 YNNKEL come from the germline V gene (reference sequence). This CDR3 spans 12 amino acids. V shed 1 base and J shed 12 bases, with 13 bases lying between them. DNA of the CDR3: TGTGCCAGCAGCCAAGTGGGGGGGACAGGGTACTTC. It is translated as CASSQVGGTGYF.

This chain links TRBV29-1 with TRBJ2-1; possibly TRBD2 for D (6 bases). Germline-derived CDR1 and CDR2 are SQVTM and ANQGSEA. This CDR3 contains 14 residues. V lost 0 bases and J lost 9, with 15 bases in between. The CDR3, as DNA: TGCAGCGTTGAAGATCGGAGGGTTTTGATTGAGCAGTTCTTC. It encodes CSVEDRRVLIEQFF.

The CDR3 bases are TGTGCCAGCAGTGGCTTCCAGGGAGAAACTGAAGCTTTCTTT. Encoded protein: CASSGFQGETEAFF. The rearrangement links TRBV6-2 or TRBV6-3 to TRBJ1-1; possible D gene TRBD1, 5 bases. CDR3 size: 14 residues. CDR1 and CDR2 (germline): MNHEY, SVGEGT. The germline V and J ends were trimmed by 5 bases and 5 bases, with 15 bases remaining between them.

This clonotype was picked up a small number of times. This rearrangement joins TRBV6-2 or TRBV6-3 to TRBJ2-1; D not resolved. Germline CDR1 and CDR2: MNHEY and SVGEGT. The germline V and J ends were trimmed by 8 bases and 2 bases, with 10 bases remaining between them. The CDR3 runs 13 residues. The CDR3 DNA is TGTGCCAGCCAAAGATTTGCCTACAATGAGCAGTTCTTC. It encodes CASQRFAYNEQFF.

The J gene is TRBJ1-4, the V gene TRBV9; 7 bases agree with TRBD1. The germline CDR1 and CDR2 sequences are SGDLS and YYNGEE. With 4 bases clipped from V and 3 bases from J, the junction kept 6 bases outside the gene matches. This CDR3 has 15 amino acids. This chain's CDR3 is CASSIRTGPNEKLFF. Here the CDR3 DNA reads TGTGCCAGCAGCATCCGGACAGGACCTAATGAAAAACTGTTTTTT.

The gene calls are TRBV5-6 and TRBJ2-7, with D possibly being TRBD2 (6 bases). The J call may be wrong; the DNA end is better matched by TRBJ2-5. CDR1 is SGHDT and CDR2 is YYEEEE in the germline V gene. CDR3 length: 14 amino acids. The CDR3 here is CARRGAQGDETQYF. In DNA, the CDR3 is TGTGCCAGGCGCGGGGCGCAGGGAGACGAGACCCAGTACTTC.